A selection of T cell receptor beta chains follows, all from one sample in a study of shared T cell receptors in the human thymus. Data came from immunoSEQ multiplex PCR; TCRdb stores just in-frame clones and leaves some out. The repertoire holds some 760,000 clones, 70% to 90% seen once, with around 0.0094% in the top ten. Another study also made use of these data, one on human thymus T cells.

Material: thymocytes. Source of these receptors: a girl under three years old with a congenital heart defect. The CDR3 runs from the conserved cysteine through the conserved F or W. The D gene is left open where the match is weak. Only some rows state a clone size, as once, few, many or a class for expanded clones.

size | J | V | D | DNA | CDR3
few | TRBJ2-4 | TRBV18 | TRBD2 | TGTGCCAGCTCGATCCCAAGCGGGGGGGCAGCCAAAAACATTCAGTACTTC | CASSIPSGGAAKNIQYF
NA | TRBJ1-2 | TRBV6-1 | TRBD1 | TGTGCCAGCAGAAACAGGGGGACTGATGGCTACACCTTC | CASRNRGTDGYTF
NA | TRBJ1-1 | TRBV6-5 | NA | TGTGCCAGCAGACTTCGCGGGGCTTTGAACACTGAAGCTTTCTTT | CASRLRGALNTEAFF
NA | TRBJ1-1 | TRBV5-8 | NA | TGTGCCAGCAGCTTGGATCTCTCGGGGTCGGGTGAGTTGAACACTGAAGCTTTCTTT | CASSLDLSGSGELNTEAFF
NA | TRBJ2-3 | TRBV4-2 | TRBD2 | TGTGCCAGCAGCCTGGGACTAGCGGGGGCCACCAACTCCACAGATACGCAGTATTTT | CASSLGLAGATNSTDTQYF
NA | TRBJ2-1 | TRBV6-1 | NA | TGTGCCAGCAGCCCAGGTCTGTCCTACAATGAGCAGTTCTTC | CASSPGLSYNEQFF
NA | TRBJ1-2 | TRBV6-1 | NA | TGTGCCAGCAGTAGGGGAGGCTATGGCTACACCTTC | CASSRGGYGYTF
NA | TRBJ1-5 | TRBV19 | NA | TGTGCCAGTAGTCAGAACGATCAGCCCCAGCATTTT | CASSQNDQPQHF
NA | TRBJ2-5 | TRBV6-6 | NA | TGTGCCAGCAGTTGTTACTACCCCCCTTACCAAGAGACCCAGTACTTC | CASSCYYPPYQETQYF
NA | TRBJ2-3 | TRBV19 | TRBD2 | TGTGCCAGTAGTATTAAGGGTCGGGGGGGCCTAGTAAACACAGATACGCAGTATTTT | CASSIKGRGGLVNTDTQYF
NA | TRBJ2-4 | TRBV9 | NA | TGTGCCAGCAGCGCCGGTGTGGGAGCCCCCAAAAACATTCAGTACTTC | CASSAGVGAPKNIQYF
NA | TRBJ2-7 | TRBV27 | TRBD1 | TGTGCCAGCAGGGGGACAGGGGCGATTAATGTGCAGTACTTC | CASRGTGAINVQYF
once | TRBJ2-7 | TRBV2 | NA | TGTGCCAGCAGTGTTGCAGGCTCCTACGAGCAGTACTTC | CASSVAGSYEQYF
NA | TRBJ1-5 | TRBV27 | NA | TGTGCCACAAAAGCGGGGGCTAGCAATCAGCCCCAGCATTTT | CATKAGASNQPQHF
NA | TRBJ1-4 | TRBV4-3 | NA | TGCGCCAGCAGCTCCGAAGGTCAGGGGCCTAGGAAACTGTTTTTT | CASSSEGQGPRKLFF
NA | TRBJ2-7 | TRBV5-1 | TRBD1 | TGCGCCAGCAGCTTGGCCAAAACCGGGACAGGGGGTGACGAGCAGTACTTC | CASSLAKTGTGGDEQYF
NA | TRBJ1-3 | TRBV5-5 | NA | TGTGCCAGCAGGGGGGACTTAAGGGGAAACACCATATATTTT | CASRGDLRGNTIYF
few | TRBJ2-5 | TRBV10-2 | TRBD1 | TGCGCCAGCAGGCCGGGACAGGGGCCCGAGACCCAGTACTTC | CASRPGQGPETQYF
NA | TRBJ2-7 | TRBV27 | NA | TGTGCCAGCAGTTTATACACAGGGATTAACGAGCAGTACTTC | CASSLYTGINEQYF
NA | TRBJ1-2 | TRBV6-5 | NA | TGTGCCAGCAGCCACCGTGGGGCCGGCTACACCTTC | CASSHRGAGYTF
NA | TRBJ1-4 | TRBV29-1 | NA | TGCAGCGTAGCGACAGAGCCGAATGAAAAACTGTTTTTT | CSVATEPNEKLFF
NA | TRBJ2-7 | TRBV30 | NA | TGTGCCTGGAGTGTAGAACAGGCGATCTCCTACGAGCAGTACTTC | CAWSVEQAISYEQYF
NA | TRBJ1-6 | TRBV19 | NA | TGTGCCAGTAGTATAGTTCCAATAACGAGCTCCTATAATTCACCCCTCCACTTT | CASSIVPITSSYNSPLHF
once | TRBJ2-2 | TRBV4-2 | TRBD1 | TGTGCCAGCAGCCAAGGTCCCGGGACAGGGGGGAACACCGGGGAGCTGTTTTTT | CASSQGPGTGGNTGELFF
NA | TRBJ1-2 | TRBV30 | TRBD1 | TGTGCCTGGAGTGACTATCCCCCGGGACAGGCTAACTATGGCTACACCTTC | CAWSDYPPGQANYGYTF
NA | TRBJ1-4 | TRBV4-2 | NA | TGTGCCAGCAGCCAAGCCCTATTTCCATGGCGGGAAAAACTGTTTTTT | CASSQALFPWREKLFF
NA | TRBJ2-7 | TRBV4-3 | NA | TGCGCCAGCAGCCCCCGGTACCGGGACTCCGACGAGCAGTACTTC | CASSPRYRDSDEQYF
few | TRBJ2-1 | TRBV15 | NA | TGTGCCACCGTTGGGGCCCCTTACAATGAGCAGTTCTTC | CATVGAPYNEQFF
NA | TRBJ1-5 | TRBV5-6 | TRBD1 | TGTGCCAGCAGCTTGGGGCGACAGGGGGATAGGGATCAGCCCCAGCATTTT | CASSLGRQGDRDQPQHF
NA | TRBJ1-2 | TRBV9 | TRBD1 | TGTGCCAGCCTCGCAGGGGGCGGGGGCTACACCTTC | CASLAGGGGYTF
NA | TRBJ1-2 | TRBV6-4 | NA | TGTGCCAGCAGTGAGGAGGGGAAGGGCTACACCTTC | CASSEEGKGYTF
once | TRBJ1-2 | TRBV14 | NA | TGTGCCAGCAGCCAAGAGGCCATCCTAGTCTACGGCTACACCTTC | CASSQEAILVYGYTF
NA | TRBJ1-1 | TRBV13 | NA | TGTGCCAGCAGCTTTCACAGGCAGGGTGAAGCTTTCTTT | CASSFHRQGEAFF
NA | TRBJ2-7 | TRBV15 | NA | TGCGCCACCAGCAGAGATTTATCCAGGGTCGACGAGCATTACTTC | CATSRDLSRVDEHYF
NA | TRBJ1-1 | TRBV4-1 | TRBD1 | TGCGCCAGCAGCCGACAGGGGGCCCTTGAACCTGAAGCTTTCTTT | CASSRQGALEPEAFF
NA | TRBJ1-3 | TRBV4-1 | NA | TGCGCCAGCAGCCAGAAGGGGAATGGATGTGGAAACACCATATATTTT | CASSQKGNGCGNTIYF
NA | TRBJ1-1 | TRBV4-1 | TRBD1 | TGCGCCAGCAGCCCCTGGGACAGGGGGCCCACTGAAGCTTTCTTT | CASSPWDRGPTEAFF
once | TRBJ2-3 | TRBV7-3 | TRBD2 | TGTGCCAGCAGCCCCTCGGGGGGGACAGATACGCAGTATTTT | CASSPSGGTDTQYF
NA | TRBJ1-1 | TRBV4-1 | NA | TGCGCCAGCAGCCCAACCGCGCGGGTAACAAGCACTGAAGCTTTCTTT | CASSPTARVTSTEAFF
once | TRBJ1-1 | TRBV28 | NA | TGTGCCAGCAGTGTAGGGACACAGAACACTGAAGCTTTCTTT | CASSVGTQNTEAFF
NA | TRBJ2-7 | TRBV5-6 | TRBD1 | TGTGCCAGCAGCTTCGGACAGGAACAGATCTACGAGCAGTACTTC | CASSFGQEQIYEQYF
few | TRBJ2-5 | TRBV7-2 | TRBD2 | TGTGCCAGCAGCTGTAGCGGGGCCCAATCCCAAGAGACCCAGTACTTC | CASSCSGAQSQETQYF
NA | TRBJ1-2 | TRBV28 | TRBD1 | TGTGCCAGCAGTTTATTCAGGACAGGGTCAAACTATGGCTACACCTTC | CASSLFRTGSNYGYTF
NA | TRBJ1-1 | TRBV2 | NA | TGTGCCAGCAGGGGCGATGTGAACACTGAAGCTTTCTTT | CASRGDVNTEAFF
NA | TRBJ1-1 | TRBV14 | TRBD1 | TGTGCCAGCAGCGACGCTACCCGGGACAGGGGACTTGTCACTGAAGCTTTCTTT | CASSDATRDRGLVTEAFF